This record concerns one TCR beta chain sequence. These data belong to a study of lymphopenia after photon versus proton radiotherapy. Germline V gives CDR1 SGHRS, CDR2 YFSETQ. V was clipped by 1 base and J by 4 bases; unmatched bases: 12. The CDR3 is made up of 18 amino acids. Only in-frame clones appear in the TCRdb table, and some are missing; sequencing was by immunoSEQ multiplex PCR. This sample has under 20,000 clones, with more than 90% found just once. This TCR was sampled from a middle-aged woman with cholangiocarcinoma. The chain couples TRBV5-1 to TRBJ2-3, with 10 bases lining up with TRBD2. The source material was peripheral blood, sampled from a patient treated with photon-based radiotherapy. The CDR3 DNA is TGCGCCAGCAGCTTGCGGATGCTAGCGGGGGAGGTCCCAGATACGCAGTATTTT. Translating gives CASSLRMLAGEVPDTQYF. The whole variable domain, filled in from reference TRBV5-1 and TRBJ2-3, reads KAGVTQTPRYLIKTRGQQVTLSCSPISGHRSVSWYQQTPGQGLQFLFEYFSETQRNKGNFPGRFSGRQFSNSRSEMNVSTLELGDSALYLCASSLRMLAGEVPDTQYFGPGTRLTVL.